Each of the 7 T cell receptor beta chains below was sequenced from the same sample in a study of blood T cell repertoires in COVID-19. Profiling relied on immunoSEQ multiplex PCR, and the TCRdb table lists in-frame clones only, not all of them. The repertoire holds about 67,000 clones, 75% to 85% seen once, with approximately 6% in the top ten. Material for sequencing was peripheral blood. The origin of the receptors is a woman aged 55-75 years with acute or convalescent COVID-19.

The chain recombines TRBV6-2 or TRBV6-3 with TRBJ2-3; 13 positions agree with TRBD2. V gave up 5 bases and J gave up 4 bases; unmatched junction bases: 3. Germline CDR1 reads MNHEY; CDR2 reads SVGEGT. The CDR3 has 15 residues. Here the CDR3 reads CASSPLAGGPDTQYF. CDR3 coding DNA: TGTGCCAGCAGTCCACTAGCGGGGGGGCCAGATACGCAGTATTTT.

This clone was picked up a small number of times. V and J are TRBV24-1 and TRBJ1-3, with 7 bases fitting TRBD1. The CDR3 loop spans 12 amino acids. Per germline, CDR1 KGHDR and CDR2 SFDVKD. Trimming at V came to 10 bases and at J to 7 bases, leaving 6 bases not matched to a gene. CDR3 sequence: CATRDSANTIYF. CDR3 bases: TGTGCCACGAGGGACAGCGCGAACACCATATATTTT.

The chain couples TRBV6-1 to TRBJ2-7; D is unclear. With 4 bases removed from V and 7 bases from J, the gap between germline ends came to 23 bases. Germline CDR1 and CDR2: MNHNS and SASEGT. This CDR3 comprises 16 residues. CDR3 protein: CASSGHRSGGPGEQYF. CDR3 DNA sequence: TGTGCCAGCAGTGGACACCGATCAGGTGGCCCTGGTGAGCAGTACTTC.

The CDR3 coding sequence is TGTGCCAGTAATTTTCGTGGGAGCTCCTACAATGAGCAGTTCTTC. It encodes CASNFRGSSYNEQFF. The V and J genes are TRBV19 and TRBJ2-1, with a possible D match to TRBD2 (5 bases). The V gene lost 7 bases and the J gene lost 0 bases, with 13 bases spanning the gap. The CDR3 runs 15 residues. CDR1 and CDR2 (germline): LNHDA, SQIVND (reference sequence).

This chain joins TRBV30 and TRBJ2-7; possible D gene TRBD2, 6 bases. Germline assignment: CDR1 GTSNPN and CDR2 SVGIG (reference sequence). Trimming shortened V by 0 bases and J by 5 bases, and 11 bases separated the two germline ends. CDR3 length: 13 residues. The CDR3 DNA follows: TGTGCCTGGAGTGTACAGGTAGCGGACGAGCAGTACTTC. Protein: CAWSVQVADEQYF. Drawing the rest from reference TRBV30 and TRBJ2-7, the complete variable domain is SQTIHQWPATLVQPVGSPLSLECTVEGTSNPNLYWYRQAAGRGLQLLFYSVGIGQISSEVPQNLSASRPQDRQFILSSKKLLLSDSGFYLCAWSVQVADEQYFGPGTRLTVT.

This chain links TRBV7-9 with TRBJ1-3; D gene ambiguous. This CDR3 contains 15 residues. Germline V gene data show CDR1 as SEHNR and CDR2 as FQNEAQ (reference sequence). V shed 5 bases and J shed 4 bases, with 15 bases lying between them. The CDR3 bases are TGTGCCAGCAGCCCTCAGTGGCCGCCGGGAAACACCATATATTTT. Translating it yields CASSPQWPPGNTIYF.

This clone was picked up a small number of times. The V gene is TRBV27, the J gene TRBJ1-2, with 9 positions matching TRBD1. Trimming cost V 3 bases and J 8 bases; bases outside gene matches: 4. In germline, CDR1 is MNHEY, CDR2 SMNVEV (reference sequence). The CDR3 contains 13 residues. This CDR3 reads CASSFWTGEGYTF. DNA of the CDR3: TGTGCCAGCAGTTTTTGGACAGGGGAAGGCTACACCTTC.